The clone carrying this T cell receptor beta chain appeared many times. This sample stems from a study of T cells after yellow fever vaccination. Trimming at V came to 6 bases and at J to 6 bases, leaving 20 bases not matched to a gene. Germline CDR1 and CDR2: SNHLY and FYNNEI. There are 18 residues in the CDR3. TCRdb itself ran the 5' RACE reads through MiXCR, one entry per CDR3 protein. The sample has 29,000 or so distinct CDR3 sequences, around 5% seen once. This clonotype was obtained from a man aged 30-40 years who received the YFV17D yellow fever vaccine. This chain links TRBV2 with TRBJ2-3, with TRBD2 matching over 8 bases. The source was CD8+ T cells sorted from PBMCs, collected 10 days after the yellow fever booster vaccination. CDR3 loop: CASSPRGIDGRAADTQYF. CDR3 DNA sequence: TGTGCCAGCAGCCCTCGGGGAATCGACGGGAGGGCCGCTGATACGCAGTATTTT.